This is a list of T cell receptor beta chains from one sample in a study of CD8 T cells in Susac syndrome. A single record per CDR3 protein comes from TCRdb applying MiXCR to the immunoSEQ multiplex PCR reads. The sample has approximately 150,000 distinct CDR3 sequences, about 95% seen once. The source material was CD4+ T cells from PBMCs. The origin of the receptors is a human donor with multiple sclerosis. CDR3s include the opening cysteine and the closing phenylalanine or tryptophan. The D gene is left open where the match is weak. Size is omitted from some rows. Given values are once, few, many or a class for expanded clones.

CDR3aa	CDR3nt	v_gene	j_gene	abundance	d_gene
CASSYSSGQPRPYEQYF	TGTGCCAGCAGTTACTCGTCTGGACAGCCTAGACCCTACGAGCAGTACTTC	TRBV6-5	TRBJ2-7	.	.
CASRGAGGQETQYF	TGTGCCAGCAGAGGAGCGGGGGGACAAGAGACCCAGTACTTC	TRBV28	TRBJ2-5	.	TRBD2
CASREGNPASTDTQYF	TGTGCCAGCAGGGAGGGGAACCCGGCTAGCACAGATACGCAGTATTTT	TRBV2	TRBJ2-3	.	.
CSVLTRQGAREKLFF	TGCAGCGTTCTAACCCGACAGGGGGCGAGGGAAAAACTGTTTTTT	TRBV29-1	TRBJ1-4	.	TRBD1
CSARPVDTQYF	TGCAGTGCTAGACCAGTAGATACGCAGTATTTT	TRBV20-1	TRBJ2-3	.	.
CASSFTGSLDSYEQYF	TGCGCCAGCAGCTTTACAGGGAGCCTCGATTCCTACGAGCAGTACTTC	TRBV5-1	TRBJ2-7	.	.
CASSSLGVGKNIQYF	TGTGCCAGCAGCTCCCTGGGGGTTGGCAAAAACATTCAGTACTTC	TRBV11-2	TRBJ2-4	.	.
CSVAGGNQPQHF	TGCAGCGTTGCAGGGGGCAATCAGCCCCAGCATTTT	TRBV29-1	TRBJ1-5	.	.
CASSLVPETQYF	TGTGCCAGCAGTTTAGTCCCAGAGACCCAGTACTTC	TRBV12-3/TRBV12-4	TRBJ2-5	.	.
CASSFSGFNQPQHF	TGTGCCAGCAGTTTCTCAGGATTCAATCAGCCCCAGCATTTT	TRBV12-3/TRBV12-4	TRBJ1-5	.	.
CSARTSGRGDTQYF	TGCAGTGCTAGGACTAGCGGGAGAGGGGATACGCAGTATTTT	TRBV20-1	TRBJ2-3	few	TRBD2
CATSEARQGGDTQYF	TGTGCCACCAGTGAGGCAAGACAGGGGGGCGATACGCAGTATTTT	TRBV24-1	TRBJ2-3	.	TRBD1
CATSDQTSGSYNEQFF	TGTGCCACCAGTGATCAGACTAGCGGCTCCTACAATGAGCAGTTCTTC	TRBV24-1	TRBJ2-1	.	TRBD2
CASAGLAGVNEQFF	TGTGCCAGCGCGGGACTAGCGGGAGTAAATGAGCAGTTCTTC	TRBV18	TRBJ2-1	.	TRBD2
CASSERGFRTDTQYF	TGTGCCAGCAGCGAGCGAGGTTTTAGGACAGATACGCAGTATTTT	TRBV7-8	TRBJ2-3	.	.
CASSQISNEQFF	TGTGCCAGCAGCCAAATTAGCAATGAGCAGTTCTTC	TRBV7-9	TRBJ2-1	.	.